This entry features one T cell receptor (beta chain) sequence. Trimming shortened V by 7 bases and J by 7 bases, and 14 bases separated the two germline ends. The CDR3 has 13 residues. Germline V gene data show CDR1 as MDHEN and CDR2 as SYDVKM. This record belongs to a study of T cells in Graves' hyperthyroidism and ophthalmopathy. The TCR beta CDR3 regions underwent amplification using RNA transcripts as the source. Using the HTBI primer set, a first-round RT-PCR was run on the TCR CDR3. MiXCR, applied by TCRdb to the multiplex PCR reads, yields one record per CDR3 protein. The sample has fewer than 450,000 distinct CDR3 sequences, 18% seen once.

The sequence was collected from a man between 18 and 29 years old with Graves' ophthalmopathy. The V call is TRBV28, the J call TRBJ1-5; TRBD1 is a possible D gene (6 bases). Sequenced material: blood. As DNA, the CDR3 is TGTGCCAGCATAGGGGGGGTCGGACAGCCCCAGCATTTT. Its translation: CASIGGVGQPQHF.